A selection of T cell receptor beta chains follows, all from one sample in a study of read filtering for tumor transcriptome and immune sequencing. TCRdb fed the reads into MiXCR, producing one record per CDR3 protein. The repertoire includes over 25,000 distinct CDR3 sequences, 13% to 15% of them detected once, and about 45% sits in the top ten. The specimen sequenced was a population of CD138-negative cells sorted from bone marrow. Receptors were obtained from a donor at least 40 years old with multiple myeloma. CDR3s include the opening cysteine and the closing phenylalanine or tryptophan. A D gene is named only where the DNA matches it firmly. Some rows mark clone size as missing; the rest say once, few, many or name a class of expanded clone.

>-|14|TRBJ2-3|TRBV19|many
CASSISPGEDTQYF
TGTGCCAGTAGTATCAGTCCAGGGGAAGATACGCAGTATTTT
>TRBD2|14|TRBJ2-1|TRBV11-1|-
CASGTLAGVNERFF
TGTGCCAGCGGCACCCTGGCGGGAGTAAATGAGCGGTTCTTC
>-|14|TRBJ2-7|TRBV12-3/TRBV12-4|many
CASSLRDGPYEQYF
TGTGCCAGCAGTTTAAGGGACGGACCCTACGAGCAGTACTTC
>TRBD1|15|TRBJ1-6|TRBV20-1|many
CSVRDTGQPRSPLHF
TGCAGTGTCAGGGATACGGGACAGCCGCGGTCACCCCTCCACTTT
>TRBD1|15|TRBJ2-5|TRBV12-5|many
CASGLVPGTGRTQYF
TGTGCTAGTGGTTTGGTTCCCGGGACAGGGCGGACCCAGTACTTC
>TRBD1|15|TRBJ2-3|TRBV29-1|many
CSVGTGGASTDTQYF
TGCAGCGTGGGAACAGGGGGCGCAAGCACAGATACGCAGTATTTT
>-|14|TRBJ2-2|TRBV29-1|many
CSVGTLPNTGELFF
TGCAGCGTGGGGACGTTACCGAACACCGGGGAGCTGTTTTTT
>-|16|TRBJ2-5|TRBV19|few
CASSMRRRPGAETQYF
TGTGCCAGTAGTATGCGGCGACGCCCAGGGGCTGAGACCCAGTACTTC
>-|15|TRBJ1-1|TRBV19|many
CASLLGAGRNTEAFF
TGTGCCAGTTTGCTGGGGGCGGGAAGGAACACTGAAGCTTTCTTT
>-|17|TRBJ1-1|TRBV5-1|many
CASSLDPGRLGPTEAFF
TGCGCCAGCAGCTTGGATCCGGGGCGCTTAGGCCCCACTGAAGCTTTCTTT
>-|15|TRBJ2-7|TRBV5-1|many
CASSSERGRLDEQYF
TGCGCCAGCAGCTCCGAACGGGGAAGGCTGGACGAGCAGTACTTC
>TRBD2|18|TRBJ2-7|TRBV4-1|many
CASSNTAGGSRVGDEQYF
TGCGCCAGCAGCAATACTGCGGGGGGCTCGAGGGTTGGTGACGAGCAGTACTTC
>TRBD1|14|TRBJ2-1|TRBV11-2|many
CASSTDRGSSEQFF
TGTGCCAGCAGCACCGACAGGGGTAGTAGTGAGCAGTTCTTC
>TRBD2|18|TRBJ2-3|TRBV7-8|many
CASSQTGTSGSRPDTQYF
TGTGCCAGCAGCCAGACCGGGACTAGCGGGAGTCGCCCAGATACGCAGTATTTT
>-|14|TRBJ2-2|TRBV2|many
CASTAQRNTGELFF
TGTGCCAGTACCGCGCAGCGCAACACCGGGGAGCTGTTTTTT
>-|12|TRBJ2-7|TRBV3-2|few
CASSLRPGEQYF
TGTGCCAGCAGCTTGAGGCCCGGCGAGCAGTACTTC
>-|13|TRBJ1-1|TRBV29-1|many
CSVDRDPNTEAFF
TGCAGCGTCGACCGGGACCCTAACACTGAAGCTTTCTTT
>-|13|TRBJ2-2|TRBV28|many
CASSLLHTGELFF
TGTGCCAGCAGTTTATTGCACACCGGGGAGCTGTTTTTT
>-|13|TRBJ2-7|TRBV19|-
CASSITFSYEQYF
TGTGCCAGTAGTATTACCTTCTCCTACGAGCAGTACTTC
>-|13|TRBJ1-6|TRBV7-6|many
CASSSDGVSPLHF
TGTGCCAGCAGCTCGGACGGGGTATCACCCCTCCACTTT